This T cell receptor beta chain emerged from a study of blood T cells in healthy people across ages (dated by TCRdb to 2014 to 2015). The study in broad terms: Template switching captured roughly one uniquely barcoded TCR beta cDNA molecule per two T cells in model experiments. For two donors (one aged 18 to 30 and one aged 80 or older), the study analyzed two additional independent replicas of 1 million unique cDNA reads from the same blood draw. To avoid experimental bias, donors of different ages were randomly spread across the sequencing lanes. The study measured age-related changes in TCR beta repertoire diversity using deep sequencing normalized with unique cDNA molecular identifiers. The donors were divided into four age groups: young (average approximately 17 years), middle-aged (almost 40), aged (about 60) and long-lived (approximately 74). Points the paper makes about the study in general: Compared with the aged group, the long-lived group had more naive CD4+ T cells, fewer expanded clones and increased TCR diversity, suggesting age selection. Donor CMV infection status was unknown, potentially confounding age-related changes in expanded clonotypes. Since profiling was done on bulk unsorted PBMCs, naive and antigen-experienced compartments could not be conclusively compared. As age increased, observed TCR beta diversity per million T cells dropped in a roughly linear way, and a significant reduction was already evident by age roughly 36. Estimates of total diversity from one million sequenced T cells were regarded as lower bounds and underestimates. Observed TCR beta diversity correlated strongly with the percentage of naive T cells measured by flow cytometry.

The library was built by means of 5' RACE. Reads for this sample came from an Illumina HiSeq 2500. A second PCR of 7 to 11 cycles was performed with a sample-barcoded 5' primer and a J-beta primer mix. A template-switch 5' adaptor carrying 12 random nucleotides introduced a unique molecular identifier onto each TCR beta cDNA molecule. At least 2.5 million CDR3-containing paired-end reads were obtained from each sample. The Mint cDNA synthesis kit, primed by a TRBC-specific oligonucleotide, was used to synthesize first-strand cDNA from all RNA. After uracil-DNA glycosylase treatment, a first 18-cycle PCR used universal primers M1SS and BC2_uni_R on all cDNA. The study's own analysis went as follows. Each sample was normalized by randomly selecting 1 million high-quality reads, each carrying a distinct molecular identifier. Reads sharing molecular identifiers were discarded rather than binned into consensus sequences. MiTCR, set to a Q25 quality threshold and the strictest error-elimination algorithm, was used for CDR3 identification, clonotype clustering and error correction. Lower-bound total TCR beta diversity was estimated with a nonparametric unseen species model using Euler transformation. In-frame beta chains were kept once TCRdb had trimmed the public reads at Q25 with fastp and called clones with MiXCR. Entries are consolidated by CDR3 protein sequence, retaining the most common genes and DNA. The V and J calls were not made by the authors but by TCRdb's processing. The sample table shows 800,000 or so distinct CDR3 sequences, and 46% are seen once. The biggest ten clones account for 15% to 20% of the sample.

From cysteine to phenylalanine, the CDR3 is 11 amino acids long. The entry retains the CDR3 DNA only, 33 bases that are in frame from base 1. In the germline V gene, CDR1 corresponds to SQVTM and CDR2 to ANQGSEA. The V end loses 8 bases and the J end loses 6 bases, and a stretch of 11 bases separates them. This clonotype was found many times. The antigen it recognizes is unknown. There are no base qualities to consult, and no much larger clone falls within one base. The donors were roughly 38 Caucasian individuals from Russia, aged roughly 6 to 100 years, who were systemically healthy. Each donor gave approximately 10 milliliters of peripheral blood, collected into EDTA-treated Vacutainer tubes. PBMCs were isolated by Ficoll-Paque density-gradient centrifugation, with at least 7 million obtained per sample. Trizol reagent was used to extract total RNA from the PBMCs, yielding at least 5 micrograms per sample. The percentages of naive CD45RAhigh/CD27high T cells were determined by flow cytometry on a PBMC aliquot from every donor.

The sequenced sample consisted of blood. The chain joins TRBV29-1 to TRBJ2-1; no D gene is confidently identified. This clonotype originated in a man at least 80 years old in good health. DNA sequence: TGCAGCTCTCTACAATCCAATGAGCAGTTCTTC. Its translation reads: CSSLQSNEQFF.